Below are 24 T cell receptor beta chains sequenced from a single sample in a study of T cells in Graves' hyperthyroidism and ophthalmopathy. Amplified regions were TCR beta CDR3 sequences from RNA transcripts. A set of HTBI primers served as the primers for a first-round RT-PCR of the TCR CDR3. TCRdb reanalysed the multiplex PCR reads using MiXCR and keeps one entry per CDR3 protein. Of more than 550,000 distinct CDR3 sequences in the sample, less than 45% were seen once. The sample comprised peripheral blood or thyroid tissue (not recorded which). The origin of the receptors is an adult man with Graves' disease, either hyperthyroidism or ophthalmopathy (not recorded which).

In its sample, this clonotype was seen many times. The CDR3 sequence is CSARDPFGNYGYTF. CDR3 DNA sequence: TGCAGTGCTAGAGATCCGTTCGGCAACTATGGCTACACCTTC. This chain uses TRBV20-1 with TRBJ1-2, with D uncertain. The length of the CDR3 is 14 residues. Germline V gives CDR1 DFQATT, CDR2 SNEGSKA (reference sequence). The ends were cut back, 0 bases at V and 2 bases at J, with 10 bases in the middle.

DNA for the CDR3: TGTGCCAGCAGCGCTCCGGGGGGCAGGGCGACTGAAGCTTTCTTT. It yields the protein CASSAPGGRATEAFF. The chain uses TRBV7-8 and TRBJ1-1; possibly TRBD1 for D (6 bases). The CDR3 consists of 15 residues. Trimming shortened V by 5 bases and J by 5 bases, and 18 bases separated the two germline ends. From germline, CDR1 is SGHVS and CDR2 FQNEAQ.

This chain links TRBV7-9 with TRBJ2-2, with 8 bases aligning to TRBD1. CDR1 is SEHNR and CDR2 is FQNEAQ in the germline V gene (reference sequence). The CDR3 is 18 amino acids. With V trimmed by 4 bases and J by 1 base, 11 bases remained unmatched. This CDR3 reads CASSSAGWGQVNTGELFF. The CDR3 region has the DNA TGTGCCAGCAGCTCCGCCGGTTGGGGACAGGTGAACACCGGGGAGCTGTTTTTT.

This clonotype showed up just a few times. The V and J genes are TRBV11-2 and TRBJ2-2, with 7 bases fitting TRBD1. Germline CDR1 SGHAT, CDR2 FQNNGV. Trimming removed 6 bases from V and 1 base from J; junction bases left unmatched: 2. The CDR3 consists of 14 residues. The DNA for the CDR3 is TGTGCCAGCAGTTACAGGGGGAACACCGGGGAGCTGTTTTTT. Its translation: CASSYRGNTGELFF.

In its sample, this clonotype was seen many times. The J gene is TRBJ1-3, the V gene TRBV2, with 7 bases fitting TRBD1. From germline, CDR1 is SNHLY and CDR2 FYNNEI. Losses at the gene ends were 3 bases for V and 1 base for J; bases not matched to a gene: 6. The CDR3 is 16 amino acids. For the CDR3, the DNA is TGTGCCAGCAGTGAGGCGGCAGGGGGATCTGGAAACACCATATATTTT. It is translated as CASSEAAGGSGNTIYF.

This chain uses TRBV10-3 with TRBJ1-4, with unresolved D. Germline loops: CDR1 ENHRY, CDR2 SYGVKD. The V end lost 10 bases, the J end lost 4 bases, and 16 bases lay between the germline ends. This CDR3 has 14 residues. As DNA, the CDR3 is TGTGCCAGCAGCGATCGATTGAGTAATGAAAAACTGTTTTTT. Translation gives CASSDRLSNEKLFF.

This clonotype was counted at least ten times. The CDR3 here is CASSPGTGRHEQYF. CDR3 DNA sequence: TGTGCCAGCAGCCCCGGGACAGGGCGGCACGAGCAGTACTTC. The chain carries TRBV2 and TRBJ2-7; 9 nucleotides align to TRBD1. From germline, CDR1 is SNHLY and CDR2 FYNNEI. The CDR3 contains 14 residues. With V trimmed by 6 bases and J by 5 bases, 8 bases remained unmatched.

V is TRBV12-3 or TRBV12-4 and J is TRBJ2-2; 11 bases line up with TRBD2. V shed 3 bases, J shed 6 bases, and the junction held 9 bases outside the gene matches. The CDR3 extends over 17 amino acids. The CDR3 protein is CASSLKVAGGQAGELFF. The CDR3, as DNA: TGTGCCAGCAGTTTGAAGGTAGCGGGAGGGCAGGCCGGGGAGCTGTTTTTT.

V usage is TRBV25-1 and J usage is TRBJ1-6, with a weak D call TRBD1 (5 bases). Germline V gives CDR1 MGHDK, CDR2 SYGVNS. Trimming removed 3 bases from V and 10 bases from J, with 13 bases in between. This CDR3 is 14 amino acids long. The DNA for the CDR3 is TGTGCCAGCAGTGATGGCGGGGCTTACTCACCCCTCCACTTT. It translates to CASSDGGAYSPLHF.

This clonotype was counted ten times or more. The V gene is TRBV6-4, the J gene TRBJ1-2; D is ambiguous. Trimming removed 3 bases at V and 0 bases at J, with 14 bases between. The CDR3 contains 16 residues. CDR1 and CDR2 from the germline V gene are MRHNA and SNTAGT. DNA of the CDR3: TGTGCCAGCAGTGATGGACGGGGAGCAGCTAACTATGGCTACACCTTC. Amino acid sequence: CASSDGRGAANYGYTF.

Many counts were recorded for this clonotype. This sequence joins TRBV10-2 and TRBJ1-5, with D unresolved. This CDR3 region has 13 residues. V dropped 6 bases and J dropped 7 bases, with 13 bases sitting between them. Germline V gene lookup returns CDR1 WSHSY and CDR2 SAAADI. CDR3 residues: CASSRAVGQPQHF. The CDR3, as DNA: TGCGCCAGCAGCCGGGCCGTCGGGCAGCCCCAGCATTTT.

This clonotype was detected only once. Mismatch with germline at one junction end may stem from a read error. The chain combines TRBV5-1 with TRBJ1-4, with D unclear. From germline, CDR1 is SGHRS and CDR2 YFSETQ. There are 15 residues in the CDR3. This chain's CDR3 is CASSLEDGVNEKLVF. The CDR3 DNA sequence: TGCGCCAGCAGCTTGGAGGACGGGGTGAATGAAAAACTGGTTTTT.

This chain joins TRBV10-3 and TRBJ2-5; 9 nucleotides line up with TRBD1. This CDR3 is built from 13 residues. V dropped 3 bases and J dropped 5; count of bases not matched to a gene: 1. Germline-derived CDR1 and CDR2 are ENHRY and SYGVKD. CDR3 protein: CAISDGTGETQYF. CDR3 nucleotide sequence: TGTGCCATCAGTGATGGGACAGGGGAGACCCAGTACTTC.

Concerning this clonotype: A read error may produce the germline difference seen at one junction end. The chain couples TRBV20-1 to TRBJ1-5; 9 bases line up with TRBD1. Germline V CDR1 and CDR2: DFQATT, SNEGSKA (reference sequence). CDR3 length equals 14 residues. As DNA, the CDR3 is TGCAGTGCTAGAACTACAGGGGGCAAACAGCCCCAGCATTTT. Its translation is CSARTTGGKQPQHF.

This clonotype was recorded at least ten times. V usage is TRBV5-1 and J usage is TRBJ1-3, with 8 nucleotides matching TRBD1. CDR3 length: 15 residues. The J segment lost 1 base and the V segment lost 4 bases, leaving 4 bases of the junction unmatched. Per the germline V gene, CDR1 is SGHRS and CDR2 is YFSETQ. CDR3 region: CASSTRTGSGNTIYF. Written as DNA, the CDR3 is TGCGCCAGCAGCACCCGGACAGGGTCTGGAAACACCATATATTTT.

There are a few counts of this clonotype. The chain has TRBV11-2 and TRBJ1-5; 10 bases are shared with TRBD1. J lost 7 bases, V lost 6 bases, and 9 bases had no gene match. Germline V CDR1 and CDR2: SGHAT, FQNNGV. CDR3 length equals 15 residues. CDR3: CASSDHGQGEQPQHF. CDR3 in DNA: TGTGCCAGCAGTGACCACGGACAGGGGGAACAGCCCCAGCATTTT.

As concerns this clonotype: One end of the junction fails to match germline, which may point to a read error. V usage is TRBV7-7 and J usage is TRBJ1-1; 7 nucleotides align to TRBD1. Per the germline V gene, CDR1 is SSHAT and CDR2 is FNYEAQ (reference sequence). The CDR3 consists of 15 residues. DNA for the CDR3: TGTGCTAGCAGCTGCGCTCTAGGGGGCCGTGCTGAAGCTTTCTTT. The encoded protein is CASSCALGGRAEAFF.

As to this clonotype: The junction departs from the called germline gene at one end, perhaps through a read error. This sequence joins TRBV5-1 and TRBJ1-1; 7 nucleotides align to TRBD1. The CDR3 has 14 amino acids. Germline values: CDR1 SGHRS, CDR2 YFSETQ. The DNA for the CDR3 is TGTGCCAGCAGCGGAGTCGGACAGGCGGCTGAAGCTTTCTTT. Translated, it gives CASSGVGQAAEAFF.

The chain combines TRBV2 with TRBJ1-1, with TRBD1 identical over 8 bases. The V segment lost 5 bases and the J segment 4 bases; nucleotides outside the gene matches: 12. This CDR3 is built from 16 residues. From germline, CDR1 is SNHLY and CDR2 FYNNEI. The CDR3 sequence is CASSKNGQGRGTEAFF. DNA for the CDR3: TGTGCCAGCAGTAAAAACGGACAGGGTCGAGGCACTGAAGCTTTCTTT.

This clonotype was recorded many times. The genes are TRBV7-9 and TRBJ2-7; TRBD2 matches at 7 bases. The germline CDR1 and CDR2 sequences are SEHNR and FQNEAQ (reference sequence). With 1 base clipped from V and 4 bases from J, the junction kept 7 bases outside the gene matches. The CDR3 extends over 15 amino acids. For the CDR3, the DNA is TGTGCCAGCAGCTTAGACGCGGGAGTGACTTACGAGCAGTACTTC. Translating gives CASSLDAGVTYEQYF.

This clonotype was counted a few times. The chain employs TRBV2 and TRBJ2-7; unclear D gene. Germline-derived CDR1 and CDR2 are SNHLY and FYNNEI. V shed 5 bases and J shed 4 bases, with 15 bases lying between them. This CDR3 is 14 amino acids long. The CDR3 bases are TGTGCCAGCAGTTCCCCCCCACAGTCATACGAGCAGTACTTC. Translation: CASSSPPQSYEQYF. The full variable domain, rest sourced from reference TRBV2 and TRBJ2-7, is EPEVTQTPSHQVTQMGQEVILRCVPISNHLYFYWYRQILGQKVEFLVSFYNNEISEKSEIFDDQFSVERPDGSNFTLKIRSTKLEDSAMYFCASSSPPQSYEQYFGPGTRLTVT.

The gene calls are TRBV12-3 or TRBV12-4 and TRBJ1-4; D is unclear. Trimming pared 6 bases from V and 4 bases from J, leaving 12 bases between. The CDR3 length is 14 residues. CDR3: CASRLWLDNEKLFF. In DNA form, the CDR3 reads TGTGCCAGCAGGCTGTGGCTGGATAATGAAAAACTGTTTTTT.

This clonotype came up a few times. V usage is TRBV19 and J usage is TRBJ1-1; D is possibly TRBD1 (5 bases). The CDR3 is 14 residues long. The germline V and J ends were trimmed by 5 bases and 4 bases, with 14 bases remaining between them. Per germline, CDR1 LNHDA and CDR2 SQIVND (reference sequence). The CDR3 region has the DNA TGTGCCAGTAGTCACGGGCCCGGGGGCACTGAAGCTTTCTTT. It is translated as CASSHGPGGTEAFF.

The rearrangement links TRBV10-3 to TRBJ2-5; the D is unclear. The CDR3 covers 9 residues. The ends were cut back, 2 bases at V and 8 bases at J, with 0 bases in the middle. CDR1 ENHRY and CDR2 SYGVKD come from the germline V gene. This CDR3 reads CAISETQYF. The CDR3 DNA is TGTGCCATCAGTGAGACCCAGTACTTC.